This T cell receptor beta chain was found in a study of blood T cell repertoires in COVID-19. As for the study in general: In each case, the material was cDNA or gDNA derived from T cells, B-cell-depleted T cells, or PBMCs.

Authors' processing steps: Reference gene primer amplification gave nucleated cell count estimates. Libraries were prepared by immunoSEQ multiplex PCR; TCRdb keeps only in-frame clonotypes and omits some of them. That table is the source of V, J and clone size, and D and trimming were worked out from the DNA. The table records approximately 250,000 clones, about 88% of them present only once. Germline lookup yields CDR1 SGHNT and CDR2 YYREEE (reference sequence). The V and J ends lost 2 bases and 4 bases respectively, with 10 bases between them. The CDR3 is made up of 14 amino acids. The V gene is TRBV5-4, the J gene TRBJ1-5, with a weak D call TRBD1 (6 bases). Sequencing was carried out using PBMCs or T cells enriched from blood (not recorded which). The receptor's source is a man between 25 and 39 years old with acute COVID-19. Here the CDR3 DNA reads TGTGCCAGCAGCTTAAGGGGGGGAAATCAGCCCCAGCATTTT. It yields the protein CASSLRGGNQPQHF.